Below, 22 T cell receptor beta chains from the same sample are listed, as sequenced in a study of T cells after yellow fever vaccination. TCRdb called the 5' RACE reads again in MiXCR, with one record for every CDR3 protein. The sample includes 550,000 to 750,000 distinct CDR3 sequences, around an eighth seen only once; the top ten take 11% to 15%. The sequencing here drew on PBMCs, taken on the day of the yellow fever booster vaccination. Receptor source: a man younger than 45 who received the YFV17D yellow fever vaccine.

There are many counts of this clonotype. The J gene is TRBJ2-7, the V gene TRBV2; D call uncertain. CDR3 length equals 12 residues. With 8 bases removed from V and 1 base from J, the gap between germline ends came to 9 bases. The germline V gene encodes CDR1 SNHLY and CDR2 FYNNEI. Here the CDR3 reads CASGRGSYEQYF. CDR3 DNA: TGTGCCAGCGGTCGCGGTTCCTACGAGCAGTACTTC.

V usage is TRBV6-5 and J usage is TRBJ2-1, with a tentative D call TRBD2 (6 bases). V lost 0 bases and J 3 bases, leaving 21 bases between the germline ends. This CDR3 spans 19 amino acids. Germline V gene data show CDR1 as MNHEY and CDR2 as SVGAGI. For the CDR3, the DNA is TGTGCCAGCAGTTACTCCCCCCCCTCGGGACGGGAGAACTACAATGAGCAGTTCTTC. It specifies CASSYSPPSGRENYNEQFF.

This clonotype was recorded a few times. The genes are TRBV28 and TRBJ2-5, with 8 bases identical to TRBD2. This CDR3 region has 16 residues. The V gene's germline CDR1 is MDHEN and CDR2 SYDVKM. V trimming: 2 bases; J trimming: 7 bases; junction bases outside the gene matches: 12. The CDR3 sequence: CASSLRGLVLQVTQYF. The DNA of the CDR3 is TGTGCCAGCAGTTTACGGGGACTAGTCTTACAGGTGACCCAGTACTTC. The full variable domain, its missing parts supplied by reference TRBV28 and TRBJ2-5, is DVKVTQSSRYLVKRTGEKVFLECVQDMDHENMFWYRQDPGLGLRLIYFSYDVKMKEKGDIPEGYSVSREKKERFSLILESASTNQTSMYLCASSLRGLVLQVTQYFGPGTRLLVL.

The chain employs TRBV2 and TRBJ1-1; D is perhaps TRBD1 (5 bases). Trimming stripped 3 bases from V and 5 bases from J, with 7 bases between. This CDR3 has 12 residues. CDR1 is SNHLY, CDR2 FYNNEI, per germline. This CDR3 is CASSEGVTEAFF. DNA of the CDR3: TGTGCCAGCAGTGAGGGGGTGACTGAAGCTTTCTTT.

This rearrangement joins TRBV25-1 to TRBJ1-3; D unresolved. Germline CDR1 is MGHDK and CDR2 is SYGVNS. This CDR3 is built from 15 residues. V was clipped by 0 bases and J by 0 bases, with 6 bases between them. CDR3 amino acids: CASSEYRVSGNTIYF. CDR3 coding DNA: TGTGCCAGCAGTGAATATAGGGTCTCTGGAAACACCATATATTTT.

The sample holds a few counts of this clonotype. This chain links TRBV28 with TRBJ2-2; tentative D call: TRBD2 (6 bases). The germline V gene has CDR1 MDHEN and CDR2 SYDVKM. The CDR3 runs to 13 residues. The germline V and J ends were trimmed by 5 bases and 16 bases, with 20 bases remaining between them. The CDR3 here is CASSGLSAHHPFF. CDR3 bases: TGTGCCAGCAGTGGACTATCCGCGCACCACCCGTTTTTT.

The chain is built from TRBV27 and TRBJ2-7; no firm D call. The CDR3 has 12 residues. Germline values: CDR1 MNHEY, CDR2 SMNVEV (reference sequence). V gave up 5 bases and J gave up 6 bases, with 11 bases separating them. The CDR3 coding sequence is TGTGCCAGCAGTCTTCTTAGTGGCGAGCAGTACTTC. Its translation is CASSLLSGEQYF.

This clonotype was counted between two and nine times. The chain employs TRBV7-9 and TRBJ2-5; tentative D call: TRBD1 (6 bases). This CDR3 comprises 16 residues. Germline values: CDR1 SEHNR, CDR2 FQNEAQ (reference sequence). The V and J ends lost 5 bases and 1 base respectively, with 17 bases between them. The CDR3 region is CASSPHTTGSQETQYF. CDR3 in DNA: TGTGCCAGCAGCCCTCACACTACAGGGAGCCAAGAGACCCAGTACTTC.

The chain has TRBV7-9 and TRBJ2-1; D remains unclear. Trimming took off 10 bases at V and 0 bases at J, with 19 bases between the two ends. The CDR3 runs to 16 residues. Germline lookup yields CDR1 SEHNR and CDR2 FQNEAQ (reference sequence). The CDR3 spells CAMSPERLCSYNEQFF. CDR3 sequence (DNA): TGTGCCATGAGCCCCGAGCGACTCTGCTCCTACAATGAGCAGTTCTTC. Full variable domain (outside the CDR3, taken from reference TRBV7-9 and TRBJ2-1): DTGVSQNPRHKITKRGQNVTFRCDPISEHNRLYWYRQTLGQGPEFLTYFQNEAQLEKSRLLSDRFSAERPKGSFSTLEIQRTEQGDSAMYLCAMSPERLCSYNEQFFGPGTRLTVL.

This clonotype came up a few times. This sequence joins TRBV6-1 and TRBJ2-5; TRBD1 aligns across 9 bases. V shed 6 bases, J shed 4 bases, and the junction held 15 bases outside the gene matches. The CDR3 totals 17 residues. The germline CDR1 and CDR2 sequences are MNHNS and SASEGT. CDR3 amino acids: CASSPALTGGRGETQYF. The CDR3 bases are TGTGCCAGCAGCCCCGCTCTCACAGGGGGCAGGGGAGAGACCCAGTACTTC.

This chain connects TRBV29-1 to TRBJ1-5; 7 bases line up with TRBD1. Per the germline V gene, CDR1 is SQVTM and CDR2 is ANQGSEA. This CDR3 has 13 residues. With 5 bases clipped from V and 4 bases from J, the junction kept 5 bases outside the gene matches. The CDR3 protein is CSVLLRGNQPQHF. CDR3 bases: TGCAGCGTTCTTCTCAGGGGGAATCAGCCCCAGCATTTT.

V usage is TRBV29-1 and J usage is TRBJ1-3; 7 nucleotides align to TRBD1. With 5 bases clipped from V and 4 bases from J, the junction kept 5 bases outside the gene matches. The CDR3 loop spans 13 amino acids. Germline CDR1 SQVTM, CDR2 ANQGSEA. CDR3 loop: CSVLRGRGNTIYF. CDR3 nucleotides: TGCAGCGTTCTCAGGGGGAGAGGAAACACCATATATTTT.

This clonotype has just a few counts. The chain carries TRBV12-3 or TRBV12-4 and TRBJ2-2, with D perhaps TRBD1 or TRBD2 (5 bases each). Trimming removed 1 base from V and 4 bases from J, with 13 bases in between. The CDR3 has 16 residues. The CDR3 coding sequence is TGTGCCAGCAGTTTAGGGGGTGTGGGGGTCACCGGGGAGCTGTTTTTT. Its protein product is CASSLGGVGVTGELFF.

V usage is TRBV24-1 and J usage is TRBJ1-4, with TRBD1 matching over 10 bases. The J segment lost 7 bases and the V segment lost 4 bases, leaving 5 bases of the junction unmatched. CDR1 and CDR2 (germline): KGHDR, SFDVKD. CDR3 length: 15 residues. The CDR3 loop is CATSESGQGIEKLFF. For the CDR3, the DNA is TGTGCCACCAGTGAATCGGGACAGGGGATTGAAAAACTGTTTTTT.

This clonotype was seen a few times. For the CDR3, the DNA is TGCGCCAGCAGCTTCAGCTCTGGAAACACCATATATTTT. Residues: CASSFSSGNTIYF. The chain couples TRBV4-3 to TRBJ1-3; the D is unclear. CDR1 LGHNA and CDR2 YSLEER come from the germline V gene. V was pared by 5 bases and J by 0 bases, with 5 bases between. The CDR3 loop spans 13 amino acids.

This clonotype was seen a handful of times. The chain couples TRBV5-1 to TRBJ2-7; 10 bases align to TRBD1. Germline V gives CDR1 SGHRS, CDR2 YFSETQ. The trim removed 5 bases at V and 4 bases at J, leaving 6 bases unmatched. CDR3 length: 14 residues. The CDR3 region has the DNA TGCGCCAGCAGAAGACAGGGGGCTGGATACGAGCAGTACTTC. Amino acids: CASRRQGAGYEQYF.

This clonotype was seen more than once but under ten times. The chain couples TRBV19 to TRBJ2-1; no firm D call. The V end lost 4 bases, the J end lost 5 bases, and 12 bases lay between the germline ends. CDR3 length: 14 residues. The V gene's germline CDR1 is LNHDA and CDR2 SQIVND (reference sequence). CDR3: CASSTPGKNNEQFF. CDR3 DNA sequence: TGTGCCAGTAGTACCCCGGGCAAGAACAATGAGCAGTTCTTC.

J is TRBJ2-1 and V is TRBV10-1; 7 bases match TRBD2. Per germline, CDR1 WNHNN and CDR2 SYGVQD (reference sequence). J gave up 1 base and V 4 bases, and 7 bases lay outside the gene matches. The CDR3 is 16 residues long. The CDR3 here is CASSGNSGQSYNEQFF. CDR3 sequence (DNA): TGCGCCAGCAGTGGCAATAGCGGGCAGTCCTACAATGAGCAGTTCTTC.

The DNA for the CDR3 is TGCAGCGCCCTCAGGGTTGGCAATGAGCAGTTCTTC. This sequence encodes CSALRVGNEQFF. V is TRBV29-1 and J is TRBJ2-1, with a tentative D call TRBD1 (5 bases). Germline V gene data show CDR1 as SQVTM and CDR2 as ANQGSEA. This CDR3 comprises 12 residues. Deletions cut 7 bases from V and 6 bases from J, with 13 bases between.

This clonotype was recorded a few times. The gene calls are TRBV4-2 and TRBJ2-2, with D unresolved. From germline, CDR1 is LGHNA and CDR2 YNFKEQ. The CDR3 runs to 16 residues. V gave up 2 bases and J gave up 0 bases, with 10 bases separating them. CDR3 nucleotides: TGTGCCAGCAGCCAATCTCGAGTCCCGAACACCGGGGAGCTGTTTTTT. Residues: CASSQSRVPNTGELFF.

Only a few counts were recorded for this clonotype. The chain combines TRBV28 with TRBJ2-7; D may be TRBD1 (5 bases). Trimming took 7 bases from V and 5 from J, leaving 12 bases between them. The CDR3 consists of 12 residues. Germline lookup yields CDR1 MDHEN and CDR2 SYDVKM. CDR3 residues: CASNLPRDEQYF. CDR3 coding DNA: TGTGCCAGCAACCTCCCCAGGGACGAGCAGTACTTC.

This clonotype was seen more than once but under ten times. This rearrangement joins TRBV5-1 to TRBJ2-1; D not resolved. With 0 bases removed from V and 0 bases from J, the gap between germline ends came to 7 bases. Germline V lookup: CDR1 SGHRS, CDR2 YFSETQ. The CDR3 spans 15 residues. The CDR3 coding sequence is TGCGCCAGCAGCTTGGCAACGGACTCCTACAATGAGCAGTTCTTC. It translates to CASSLATDSYNEQFF.